This passage covers 15 T cell receptor beta chains from one sample sequenced in a study of a mutant IDH1 vaccine in newly diagnosed glioma. Time point indicated: baseline, week 1 (first vaccination visit). The treatment is: pre-vaccination baseline after standard-of-care therapy. Measured with immunoSEQ multiplex PCR; TCRdb has only the in-frame clones, and not every one. The table lists roughly 70,000 clones, about four fifths of them singletons, with 4.6% in the top ten. Sequencing was performed on peripheral blood mononuclear cells (PBMCs), taken from a glioma patient treated with radiotherapy, temozolomide or both. The source is a woman younger than 30 with glioma. Some clones in this sample may be carry-over from other donors' samples.

The chain joins TRBV6-5 to TRBJ2-2, with D possibly being TRBD2 (6 bases). Germline V lookup: CDR1 MNHEY, CDR2 SVGAGI. The CDR3 has 14 residues. Between the trimmed V and J ends, which lost 7 bases and 9 bases, there was a span of 18 bases. The CDR3 sequence is CASTTTEGVRELFF. DNA for the CDR3: TGTGCCAGCACCACGACGGAGGGAGTAAGGGAGCTGTTTTTT.

The chain is built from TRBV15 and TRBJ2-3, with D perhaps given as TRBD1 or TRBD2 (6 bases each). V was clipped by 7 bases and J by 4 bases, with 21 bases between them. CDR1 LNHNV and CDR2 YYDKDF come from the germline V gene (reference sequence). The CDR3 is 16 amino acids. The CDR3, as DNA: TGTGCCACCACCAAGACTGGGGGGCTAGCATCAGATACGCAGTATTTT. Translated: CATTKTGGLASDTQYF.

The chain joins TRBV5-1 to TRBJ1-6; no clear D. V lost 0 bases and J 0 bases, leaving 13 bases between the germline ends. The CDR3 is 18 amino acids. CDR1 SGHRS and CDR2 YFSETQ come from the germline V gene. The CDR3 loop is CASSLVVAASSYNSPLHF. DNA for the CDR3: TGCGCCAGCAGCTTGGTTGTTGCGGCCAGCTCCTATAATTCACCCCTCCACTTT.

The chain carries TRBV13 and TRBJ1-1; tentative D call: TRBD1 (5 bases). Germline-derived CDR1 and CDR2 are PRHDT and FYEKMQ (reference sequence). CDR3 length equals 14 residues. Trimming left V 5 bases short and J 10 bases short, with 20 bases between. The CDR3: CASSEPGRTTRAFF. The DNA of the CDR3 is TGTGCCAGCAGCGAACCGGGACGGACCACTCGAGCTTTCTTT.

The V call is TRBV9, the J call TRBJ1-5; D ambiguous. This CDR3 has 13 amino acids. The germline gives CDR1 SGDLS, CDR2 YYNGEE. The V end lost 2 bases, the J end lost 10 bases, and 13 bases lay between the germline ends. The CDR3 bases are TGTGCCAGCAGCGTGTCGAATGGGAGCCCCCAGCATTTT. Translated, it gives CASSVSNGSPQHF. Based on the CDR3 plus reference TRBV9 and TRBJ1-5, the full variable domain is DSGVTQTPKHLITATGQRVTLRCSPRSGDLSVYWYQQSLDQGLQFLIQYYNGEERAKGNILERFSAQQFPDLHSELNLSSLELGDSALYFCASSVSNGSPQHFGDGTRLSIL.

The CDR3 region has the DNA TGTGCCAGCAGCTTACTAGATGGCTACACCTTC. Encoded protein: CASSLLDGYTF. This sequence joins TRBV7-9 and TRBJ1-2, with unresolved D. This CDR3 spans 11 amino acids. V gave up 2 bases and J gave up 6 bases, with 4 bases separating them. Germline CDR1 and CDR2: SEHNR and FQNEAQ (reference sequence).

This clone was observed a few times. The genes are TRBV9 and TRBJ1-2; 8 positions agree with TRBD1. With V trimmed by 3 bases and J by 2 bases, 0 bases remained unmatched. The CDR3 totals 13 residues. Looked up from germline, CDR1 is SGDLS and CDR2 is YYNGEE. CDR3 sequence: CASSAGGNYGYTF. CDR3 bases: TGTGCCAGCAGCGCAGGGGGCAACTATGGCTACACCTTC.

The V and J genes are TRBV6-1 and TRBJ1-5; 10 bases line up with TRBD1. V was clipped by 5 bases and J by 6 bases; unmatched bases: 7. The CDR3 consists of 15 residues. Germline V gene lookup returns CDR1 MNHNS and CDR2 SASEGT. DNA of the CDR3: TGTGCCAGCAGTTGGACAGGGGGTCTAAGTCAGCCCCAGCATTTT. It encodes CASSWTGGLSQPQHF.

V is TRBV11-1 and J is TRBJ1-1; the D is unclear. This CDR3 is 13 amino acids long. V was cut by 5 bases and J by 2 bases, with 9 bases left in between. The V gene's germline CDR1 is SGHAT and CDR2 FQDESV (reference sequence). The CDR3 here is CASSPVSNTEAFF. The CDR3 DNA reads as TGTGCCAGCAGCCCGGTTTCTAACACTGAAGCTTTCTTT.

The V call is TRBV11-2, the J call TRBJ1-1, with D possibly TRBD1 on 5 matching bases. CDR1 SGHAT and CDR2 FQNNGV come from the germline V gene. The CDR3 is 15 residues long. The V and J ends lost 4 bases and 0 bases respectively, with 12 bases between them. The DNA for the CDR3 is TGTGCCAGCAGCTCACCCGGAGGGGTGAACACTGAAGCTTTCTTT. It encodes CASSSPGGVNTEAFF.

The V call is TRBV10-3, the J call TRBJ2-7; D possibly uses TRBD1 or TRBD2 (5 bases each). CDR1 ENHRY and CDR2 SYGVKD come from the germline V gene. The CDR3 is 15 residues long. V was cut by 4 bases and J by 1 base, with 14 bases left in between. This CDR3 is CAISATGTASYEQYF. For the CDR3, the DNA is TGTGCCATCAGTGCAACCGGGACCGCGTCCTACGAGCAGTACTTC.

The rearrangement joins TRBV6-6 to TRBJ2-1; 10 nucleotides align to TRBD1. Trimming took 6 bases from V and 7 from J; bases not matched to a gene: 12. CDR1 and CDR2 (germline): MNHNY, SVGAGI (reference sequence). The CDR3 spans 16 residues. CDR3 nucleotides: TGTGCCAGCAGCCACCTAAGGACAGGGGGAAGGAATGAGCAGTTCTTC. This gives the protein CASSHLRTGGRNEQFF.

V is TRBV9 and J is TRBJ2-5; TRBD2 might be the D (7 bases). From germline, CDR1 is SGDLS and CDR2 YYNGEE. The CDR3 spans 18 residues. V shed 3 bases and J shed 5 bases, with 26 bases lying between them. CDR3 protein: CASSERGGGSWGSETQYF. As DNA, the CDR3 is TGTGCCAGCAGCGAGAGGGGGGGCGGGAGTTGGGGATCGGAGACCCAGTACTTC.

The sample holds one count of this clone. The CDR3 loop is CASSPVGGRYNEQFF. CDR3 in DNA: TGTGCCAGCAGCCCCGTTGGGGGGCGCTACAATGAGCAGTTCTTC. The chain uses TRBV7-9 and TRBJ2-1; D may match TRBD1 or TRBD2 (6 bases each). The V gene's germline CDR1 is SEHNR and CDR2 FQNEAQ (reference sequence). CDR3 length equals 15 residues. The V end was cut by 5 bases, the J end by 3 bases, with 14 bases between.

The CDR3 sequence: CATSRAGQMETQYF. The CDR3 region has the DNA TGTGCCACCAGCAGAGCCGGACAGATGGAGACCCAGTACTTC. The chain carries TRBV15 and TRBJ2-5; TRBD1 might be the D (6 bases). CDR1 and CDR2 (germline): LNHNV, YYDKDF (reference sequence). V lost 1 base to trimming and J lost 5 bases, with 11 bases between them. The CDR3 consists of 14 residues.